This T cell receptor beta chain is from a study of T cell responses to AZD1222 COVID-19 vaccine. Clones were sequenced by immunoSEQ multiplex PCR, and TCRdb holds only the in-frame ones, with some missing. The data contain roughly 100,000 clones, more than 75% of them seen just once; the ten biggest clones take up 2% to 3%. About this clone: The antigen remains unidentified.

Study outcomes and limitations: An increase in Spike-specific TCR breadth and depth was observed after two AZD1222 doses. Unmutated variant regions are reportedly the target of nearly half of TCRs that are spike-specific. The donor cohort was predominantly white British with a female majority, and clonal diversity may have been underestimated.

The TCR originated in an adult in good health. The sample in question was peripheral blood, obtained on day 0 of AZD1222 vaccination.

CDR3 DNA sequence: TGTGCCAGCAGCTTGGGACTAGCGGGTGAGACCCAGTACTTC. Protein product: CASSLGLAGETQYF. The gene calls are TRBV7-2 and TRBJ2-5; 12 nucleotides agree with TRBD2. Germline V gene lookup returns CDR1 SGHTA and CDR2 FQGNSA. V was clipped by 3 bases and J by 5 bases; unmatched bases: 1. The CDR3 contains 14 residues.